Listed below are T cell receptor beta chains from one sample, sequenced in a study of technical replicates of blood from a few donors. TCRdb keeps only in-frame clones here, not all; method: immunoSEQ multiplex PCR. The sample lists about 75,000 clones; about 97% were seen once. The sequenced sample was T cells isolated from PBMCs. Receptors originate from a human donor in good health. Each CDR3 is given with its conserved first and last residue. The D gene is left open where the match is weak. Clone size appears in some rows only: once, few, many, or a class for an expanded clone.

abundance: .
d_gene: .
v_gene: TRBV27
j_gene: TRBJ2-7
CDR3aa: CASGLQAVF
CDR3nt: TGTGCCAGCGGCCTACAGGCAGTGTTC

abundance: .
d_gene: TRBD1
v_gene: TRBV7-2
j_gene: TRBJ1-5
CDR3aa: CASSWDRNSNQPQHF
CDR3nt: TGTGCCAGCAGCTGGGACAGGAATAGCAATCAGCCCCAGCATTTT

abundance: .
d_gene: .
v_gene: TRBV5-1
j_gene: TRBJ1-4
CDR3aa: CASSGGWKEKLFF
CDR3nt: TGCGCCAGCAGCGGGGGGTGGAAAGAAAAACTGTTTTTT

abundance: .
d_gene: .
v_gene: TRBV9
j_gene: TRBJ1-2
CDR3aa: CASSVGALFGNGYTF
CDR3nt: TGTGCCAGCAGCGTAGGAGCACTTTTCGGGAATGGCTACACCTTC

abundance: .
d_gene: TRBD2
v_gene: TRBV5-1
j_gene: TRBJ2-1
CDR3aa: CASSLGLAGGSRYNEQFF
CDR3nt: TGCGCCAGCAGCTTGGGACTAGCGGGAGGATCGAGGTACAATGAGCAGTTCTTC

abundance: .
d_gene: TRBD2
v_gene: TRBV30
j_gene: TRBJ2-7
CDR3aa: CACELAGGNEQYF
CDR3nt: TGTGCCTGCGAACTAGCGGGAGGAAACGAGCAGTACTTC

abundance: .
d_gene: TRBD1
v_gene: TRBV5-6
j_gene: TRBJ1-5
CDR3aa: CASSRTGTGATNQPQHF
CDR3nt: TGTGCCAGCAGTCGAACCGGGACAGGGGCGACAAATCAGCCCCAGCATTTT

abundance: .
d_gene: TRBD2
v_gene: TRBV7-3
j_gene: TRBJ2-2
CDR3aa: CASNPSGNTGELFF
CDR3nt: TGTGCCAGCAATCCTAGCGGGAACACCGGGGAGCTGTTTTTT

abundance: .
d_gene: .
v_gene: TRBV28
j_gene: TRBJ1-2
CDR3aa: CASSVRANYGYTF
CDR3nt: TGTGCCAGCAGTGTTAGAGCTAACTATGGCTACACCTTC

abundance: .
d_gene: TRBD1
v_gene: TRBV5-8
j_gene: TRBJ2-7
CDR3aa: CASSWRQTGEQYF
CDR3nt: TGTGCCAGCAGCTGGCGACAGACAGGGGAGCAGTACTTC

abundance: .
d_gene: TRBD2
v_gene: TRBV7-2
j_gene: TRBJ2-5
CDR3aa: CASSLGGSVEETQYF
CDR3nt: TGTGCCAGCAGCTTGGGCGGGAGTGTGGAAGAGACCCAGTACTTC

abundance: .
d_gene: TRBD1
v_gene: TRBV5-1
j_gene: TRBJ2-7
CDR3aa: CASSPERTGFEQYF
CDR3nt: TGCGCCAGCAGCCCGGAGCGGACAGGGTTCGAGCAGTACTTC

abundance: .
d_gene: TRBD2
v_gene: TRBV7-2
j_gene: TRBJ2-2
CDR3aa: CASSLDGAGGNTGELFF
CDR3nt: TGTGCCAGCAGCTTAGATGGCGCGGGAGGGAACACCGGGGAGCTGTTTTTT

abundance: .
d_gene: .
v_gene: TRBV7-2
j_gene: TRBJ2-1
CDR3aa: CASSLVGENEQFF
CDR3nt: TGTGCCAGCAGCTTAGTAGGGGAAAATGAGCAGTTCTTC

abundance: .
d_gene: .
v_gene: TRBV14
j_gene: TRBJ2-1
CDR3aa: CASSQLTAEQFF
CDR3nt: TGTGCCAGCAGCCAACTGACTGCCGAGCAGTTCTTC

abundance: .
d_gene: .
v_gene: TRBV7-9
j_gene: TRBJ1-1
CDR3aa: CASSLAQGENTEAFF
CDR3nt: TGTGCCAGCAGCTTGGCCCAGGGTGAGAACACTGAAGCTTTCTTT

abundance: .
d_gene: TRBD1
v_gene: TRBV2
j_gene: TRBJ2-7
CDR3aa: CASSAQGYEQYF
CDR3nt: TGTGCCAGCAGTGCACAGGGGTACGAGCAGTACTTC

abundance: once
d_gene: .
v_gene: TRBV7-2
j_gene: TRBJ1-3
CDR3aa: CASSLARFPLSGNTIYF
CDR3nt: TGTGCCAGCAGCTTAGCCAGATTCCCTCTCTCTGGAAACACCATATATTTT

abundance: .
d_gene: .
v_gene: TRBV7-6
j_gene: TRBJ1-1
CDR3aa: CASSSNRDTEAFF
CDR3nt: TGTGCCAGCAGCTCCAACAGGGACACTGAAGCTTTCTTT

abundance: .
d_gene: .
v_gene: TRBV11-3
j_gene: TRBJ1-1
CDR3aa: CASSTSLDRNTEAFF
CDR3nt: TGTGCCAGCAGCACAAGCCTGGACAGGAACACTGAAGCTTTCTTT

abundance: .
d_gene: TRBD2
v_gene: TRBV2
j_gene: TRBJ2-1
CDR3aa: CASSLGASGSHEQFF
CDR3nt: TGTGCCAGCAGTTTAGGGGCTAGCGGGAGTCATGAGCAGTTCTTC

abundance: .
d_gene: .
v_gene: TRBV7-6
j_gene: TRBJ2-7
CDR3aa: CASSPLEGPTEKYEQYF
CDR3nt: TGTGCCAGCAGCCCCCTTGAGGGTCCCACCGAAAAATACGAGCAGTACTTC

abundance: .
d_gene: .
v_gene: TRBV18
j_gene: TRBJ2-2
CDR3aa: CASSPLTGSNGELFF
CDR3nt: TGTGCCAGCTCACCACTCACCGGGAGTAACGGGGAGCTGTTTTTT

abundance: .
d_gene: .
v_gene: TRBV2
j_gene: TRBJ2-5
CDR3aa: CASSEIRGSGETQYF
CDR3nt: TGTGCCAGCAGTGAGATTCGGGGATCAGGAGAGACCCAGTACTTC

abundance: .
d_gene: .
v_gene: TRBV7-2
j_gene: TRBJ2-7
CDR3aa: CASSLLAEEQYF
CDR3nt: TGTGCCAGCAGCCTCTTGGCGGAGGAGCAGTACTTC

abundance: .
d_gene: TRBD2
v_gene: TRBV19
j_gene: TRBJ2-1
CDR3aa: CASRAGEGNEQFF
CDR3nt: TGTGCCAGTAGGGCGGGAGAGGGCAATGAGCAGTTCTTC

abundance: .
d_gene: .
v_gene: TRBV7-3
j_gene: TRBJ1-2
CDR3aa: CASSLRLMGRRAGPYGYTF
CDR3nt: TGTGCCAGCAGCTTAAGGCTTATGGGGAGGAGAGCGGGTCCCTATGGCTACACCTTC

abundance: .
d_gene: .
v_gene: TRBV29-1
j_gene: TRBJ1-2
CDR3aa: CSVDLGGYTF
CDR3nt: TGCAGCGTTGATTTGGGCGGCTACACCTTC

abundance: .
d_gene: TRBD2
v_gene: TRBV7-3
j_gene: TRBJ2-1
CDR3aa: CASSTLSGVGYNEQFF
CDR3nt: TGTGCCAGCAGCACCCTTAGCGGGGTTGGCTACAATGAGCAGTTCTTC

abundance: .
d_gene: TRBD1
v_gene: TRBV10-1
j_gene: TRBJ2-7
CDR3aa: CASSGKIGTGFHEQYF
CDR3nt: TGCGCCAGCAGTGGGAAAATCGGGACAGGGTTTCACGAGCAGTACTTC

abundance: .
d_gene: .
v_gene: TRBV20-1
j_gene: TRBJ1-2
CDR3aa: CSEAGNSGYTF
CDR3nt: TGCAGTGAGGCAGGGAACAGCGGCTACACCTTC

abundance: .
d_gene: .
v_gene: TRBV4-3
j_gene: TRBJ2-2
CDR3aa: CASSQDWEVRTGELFF
CDR3nt: TGCGCCAGCAGCCAAGATTGGGAGGTAAGGACCGGGGAGCTGTTTTTT